This is a list of T cell receptor beta chains from one sample in a study of blood T cell repertoires in COVID-19. Generated by immunoSEQ multiplex PCR, the TCRdb table keeps only in-frame clones and is missing some. The table has about 270,000 clones, roughly 86% seen once; the top ten hold 5.5% to 6%. Source material: peripheral blood. The receptor set was obtained from a woman older than 75 with COVID-19, enrolled during active disease. The CDR3 runs from the conserved cysteine through the conserved F or W. Each record gives: J gene, V gene, clone size, D gene, CDR3 DNA, CDR3 protein. The D gene is left open where the match is weak. Size values are once, few and many counts, or a class for expanded clones, and some rows have none.

TRBJ1-2,TRBV28,NA,NA,TGTGCCAGCAGTTCAGGGCCCAATGGTTATGGCTACACCTTC,CASSSGPNGYGYTF
TRBJ1-2,TRBV11-2,NA,NA,TGTGCCAGCAGCTCCCTTCTAGGAGGCTATGGCTACACCTTC,CASSSLLGGYGYTF
TRBJ2-2,TRBV10-3,NA,NA,TGTGCCATCAGTCAAACTAGGGTATTAGCCGGGGAGCTGTTTTTT,CAISQTRVLAGELFF
TRBJ2-2,TRBV21-1,NA,NA,TGTGCCAGCAGCAGAAGGGACAGATCGAACACCGGGGAGCTGTTTTTT,CASSRRDRSNTGELFF
TRBJ2-5,TRBV5-4,NA,TRBD2,TGTGCCAGCAGCTTGGGGGCTGGGGGGGGCCAAGAGACCCAGTACTTC,CASSLGAGGGQETQYF
TRBJ2-7,TRBV7-2,NA,NA,TGTGCCAGCAGCTCTTGGGGGCCAGGGCGATACGAGCAGTACTTC,CASSSWGPGRYEQYF
TRBJ2-1,TRBV29-1,NA,TRBD2,TGCAGCGTTGAAGAGATCGGGGGGATAGAGCAGTTCTTC,CSVEEIGGIEQFF
TRBJ2-2,TRBV9,NA,NA,TGTGCCAGCAGCGTAGCTACAGGGTTGGTTGCCGGGGAGCTGTTTTTT,CASSVATGLVAGELFF
TRBJ1-2,TRBV29-1,few,TRBD1,TGCAGCGTTGAGTCCAGGGGGCAGGGTAACTATGGCTACACCTTC,CSVESRGQGNYGYTF
TRBJ2-1,TRBV6-1,NA,TRBD2,TGTGCCAGCAGTGGCCGGGCTAGCGGGGGGACCCACAGCTCCTACAATGAGCAGTTCTTC,CASSGRASGGTHSSYNEQFF
TRBJ1-6,TRBV5-6,NA,NA,TGTGCCAGCAGCTTTTGGGACAAGAAAAATTCACCCCTCCACTTT,CASSFWDKKNSPLHF
TRBJ2-2,TRBV5-6,once,NA,TGTGCCAGCAGCTTGGCCTTCTGGGGCGACACCGGGGAGCTGTTTTTT,CASSLAFWGDTGELFF
TRBJ1-1,TRBV5-1,NA,TRBD1,TGCGCCAGCAGCGGTACAGGGGTCGGCACTGAAGCTTTCTTT,CASSGTGVGTEAFF
TRBJ2-1,TRBV5-1,NA,TRBD2,TGCGCCAGCAGCCTTCGGATGGTGGCTAGCGGGGGAGGGGAGCAGTTCTTC,CASSLRMVASGGGEQFF
TRBJ1-5,TRBV6-2/TRBV6-3,NA,NA,TGTGCCAGCAGTTACCCCGCAGGGAGGGGCAATCAGCCCCAGCATTTT,CASSYPAGRGNQPQHF
TRBJ2-1,TRBV7-3,NA,NA,TGTGCCAGCAGCCCACGGGGCGGGGGCCATGAGCAGTTCTTC,CASSPRGGGHEQFF
TRBJ2-5,TRBV7-9,few,TRBD1,TGTGCCAGCAGCGCGGCAGGGGGCGTGAAGACCCAGTACTTC,CASSAAGGVKTQYF
TRBJ2-5,TRBV14,NA,TRBD1,TGTGCCAGCAGCCAAGAAAACAGGGGAAGGGGGACCCAGTACTTC,CASSQENRGRGTQYF
TRBJ2-7,TRBV6-1,NA,NA,TGTGCCAGCAGTGACACCCCCAGGACAGGGAGGGGGCCGGAGCAGTACTTC,CASSDTPRTGRGPEQYF
TRBJ2-1,TRBV9,few,TRBD2,TGTGCCAGTAGAGCGGGTAGCGGGGGGGCAATTGAGCAGTTCTTC,CASRAGSGGAIEQFF
TRBJ1-6,TRBV18,few,NA,TGTGCCAGCTCACCAATGACAGGAGCCTATAATTCACCCCTCCACTTT,CASSPMTGAYNSPLHF
TRBJ1-2,TRBV7-6,NA,NA,TGTGCCAGCAGCCCGGGAGAGGGATCCACAGGTGGCTACACCTTC,CASSPGEGSTGGYTF
TRBJ1-2,TRBV5-1,NA,NA,TGCGCCAGGAACTGCGACAGGTTGCTGAAATGGACTAACTATGGCTACACCTTC,CARNCDRLLKWTNYGYTF
TRBJ2-3,TRBV6-2/TRBV6-3,few,TRBD2,TGTGCCAGCAGTTACGGGACTACAACCCAGTATTTT,CASSYGTTTQYF
TRBJ1-1,TRBV7-2,NA,NA,TGTGCCAGCAGCTTAATGGCGAACACTGAAGCTTTCTTT,CASSLMANTEAFF
TRBJ2-1,TRBV11-2,NA,NA,TGTGCCAGCAGCTTATCGGGGTACGGTGTCGATGAGCAGTTCTTC,CASSLSGYGVDEQFF
TRBJ2-1,TRBV30,NA,TRBD2,TGTGCCTGGAGTGTTTGGGGGGGGGTAGACCGGCAGTTCTTC,CAWSVWGGVDRQFF
TRBJ1-1,TRBV3-1/TRBV3-2,NA,NA,TGTGCCAGCAGCCAAGAATCGCACAGAGAAGCTTTCTTT,CASSQESHREAFF
TRBJ1-6,TRBV7-2,NA,NA,TGTGCCAGCAGCCTCAGCGTCTCTTCACCCCTCCACTTT,CASSLSVSSPLHF
TRBJ1-1,TRBV7-9,once,NA,TGTGCCAGCAGCTTAGACAGCTCGACGGCTTTCTTT,CASSLDSSTAFF
TRBJ1-1,TRBV10-3,NA,NA,TGTGCCATCAGTGACGGTGATATCACTGAAGCTTTCTTT,CAISDGDITEAFF
TRBJ1-3,TRBV19,NA,TRBD1,TGTGCCAGTAGCCGAACAGGGGCAAGCACTGGAAACACCATATATTTT,CASSRTGASTGNTIYF
TRBJ2-5,TRBV15,NA,TRBD1,TGTGCCACCAGCATCAGGACAGGGGGAGAGACCCAGTACTTC,CATSIRTGGETQYF
TRBJ2-1,TRBV15,NA,TRBD2,TGTGCCACCAGCAGTGGGGGGACTAGCGGGGGGAGATTCTTC,CATSSGGTSGGRFF
TRBJ1-5,TRBV10-3,NA,NA,TGTGCCGCCAGTCCCGTATACAGCAATCAGCCCCAGCATTTT,CAASPVYSNQPQHF
TRBJ2-3,TRBV2,NA,TRBD1,TGTGCCAGCAGTCAACAGGGGGCGAACACAGATACGCAGTATTTT,CASSQQGANTDTQYF
TRBJ1-1,TRBV18,NA,NA,TGTGCCAGCTCACCAAGCGCGAGTAGCCAGACGAACACTGAAGCTTTCTTT,CASSPSASSQTNTEAFF
TRBJ1-1,TRBV9,NA,TRBD1,TGTGCCAGCAGCGTAGGGGACAGGGCGAGGGACACTGAAGCTTTCTTT,CASSVGDRARDTEAFF
TRBJ1-5,TRBV20-1,NA,NA,TGCAGTGCCAGTCTCCCGGGGAACAATCAGCCCCAGCATTTT,CSASLPGNNQPQHF
TRBJ1-5,TRBV28,NA,NA,TGTGCCAGCAGTAGATCAGGGTTGCGCAATCAGCCCCAGCATTTT,CASSRSGLRNQPQHF
TRBJ1-2,TRBV2,NA,TRBD1,TGTGCCAGCAGTGCCGGACAGGGCAACTATGGCTACACCTTC,CASSAGQGNYGYTF
TRBJ1-2,TRBV30,NA,TRBD1,TGTGCCTGGAGTGTAACAGGGGACGGCTACACCTTC,CAWSVTGDGYTF
TRBJ1-2,TRBV18,NA,TRBD1,TGTGCCAGCTCACCGTCACAGGGGGCAGACTATGGCTACACCTTC,CASSPSQGADYGYTF
TRBJ1-2,TRBV6-2/TRBV6-3,NA,NA,TGTGCCAGCAGTTACAGGGGCCCGAACTATGGCTACACCTTC,CASSYRGPNYGYTF
TRBJ1-4,TRBV30,NA,TRBD1,TGTGCCTGGGGACAGGGCTTTAATGAAAAACTGTTTTTT,CAWGQGFNEKLFF
TRBJ2-5,TRBV12-5,NA,NA,TGTGCTAGTGGTTTGCCGACTGAATACCCACAGGGTTCCGAGACCCAGTACTTC,CASGLPTEYPQGSETQYF
TRBJ2-5,TRBV5-1,NA,TRBD2,TGCGCCAGCAAGGCCAGCGGGGGGGCTAGAGGAGAGACCCAGTACTTC,CASKASGGARGETQYF
TRBJ2-1,TRBV6-4,NA,TRBD1,TGTGCCAGCAGTGACTCGGACAGGGCCCTAATTGGAGAGCAGTTCTTC,CASSDSDRALIGEQFF
TRBJ1-5,TRBV5-8,once,TRBD1,TGTGCCAGCAGCTTAGGGACAGGGGATAATCAGCCCCAGCATTTT,CASSLGTGDNQPQHF
TRBJ1-2,TRBV14,NA,NA,TGTGCCAGCAGCCAAGATTTGAGGGAAGGCTACACCTTC,CASSQDLREGYTF
TRBJ2-5,TRBV18,few,TRBD2,TGTGCCAGCTCACCACTCCTCGGTCTAGCGGCTCAAGAGACCCAGTACTTC,CASSPLLGLAAQETQYF
TRBJ1-1,TRBV19,NA,NA,TGTGCCAGTAGTATAGATGGCTCCGGGACACGGGTTTTGAACACTGAAGCTTTCTTT,CASSIDGSGTRVLNTEAFF
TRBJ1-2,TRBV4-3,NA,NA,TGCGCCAGCAGCCAAGAATGGTCCCCCGACAGGCTCAGCATCTATGGCTACACCTTC,CASSQEWSPDRLSIYGYTF